This T cell receptor beta chain was sequenced for a study of T cell responses to AZD1222 COVID-19 vaccine. The germline V and J ends were trimmed by 2 bases and 6 bases, with 11 bases remaining between them. The CDR3 covers 14 residues. Germline V lookup: CDR1 MNHEY, CDR2 SVGEGT. The assay was immunoSEQ multiplex PCR, and TCRdb's table has in-frame clones only and misses some. The sample lists around 130,000 clones, roughly 93% seen once, with around 3.1% in the top ten. V usage is TRBV6-2 or TRBV6-3 and J usage is TRBJ2-1; possible D gene TRBD2, 5 bases. This specimen consisted of peripheral blood, obtained on day 0 of AZD1222 vaccination. This TCR came from an adult in good health. The CDR3 bases are TGTGCCAGCAGTTACGGTACTAGAAGCAATGAGCAGTTCTTC. The encoded protein is CASSYGTRSNEQFF.